The 8 T cell receptor beta chains listed next were all sequenced from one sample in a study of OX40 agonist ivuxolimab in advanced cancers. TCRdb keeps only in-frame clones here, not all; method: immunoSEQ multiplex PCR. Of fewer than 20,000 clones listed, about four fifths are singletons. The sequencing used CD4+ or CD8+ T cells sorted from blood, collected in a trial of the OX40 agonist ivuxolimab. Receptors were obtained from an adult with an advanced solid tumor such as melanoma, head and neck, liver or kidney cancer.

This clone has more than one count but fewer than ten. V and J are TRBV19 and TRBJ2-3; D remains ambiguous. Germline V gene lookup returns CDR1 LNHDA and CDR2 SQIVND (reference sequence). Deletions cut 5 bases from V and 2 bases from J, with 8 bases between. The CDR3 consists of 13 residues. CDR3 in DNA: TGTGCCAGTAGTTGGACGGTCACAGATACGCAGTATTTT. Protein sequence: CASSWTVTDTQYF.

The rearrangement joins TRBV5-1 to TRBJ2-1; D remains ambiguous. Trimming stripped 4 bases from V and 3 bases from J, with 11 bases between. Germline V lookup: CDR1 SGHRS, CDR2 YFSETQ. The CDR3 contains 14 residues. CDR3 protein: CASSRERSYNEQFF. In DNA form, the CDR3 reads TGCGCCAGCAGCCGCGAACGGAGCTACAATGAGCAGTTCTTC.

With respect to this clone: Other nucleotide sequences from this sample produce the same CDR3. The rearrangement uses TRBV5-1 and TRBJ1-1; D is perhaps TRBD1 (5 bases). From germline, CDR1 is SGHRS and CDR2 YFSETQ. Between the trimmed V and J ends, which lost 0 bases and 2 bases, there was a span of 8 bases. The CDR3 has 14 residues. CDR3 loop: CASSLATANTEAFF. The CDR3 DNA is TGCGCCAGCAGCTTGGCGACAGCCAACACTGAAGCTTTCTTT.

The rearrangement joins TRBV29-1 to TRBJ1-2, with 8 bases aligning to TRBD1. After removal of 6 bases from V and 6 bases from J, the junction contained 6 bases not matched to a gene. CDR3 length equals 12 residues. Germline CDR1 is SQVTM and CDR2 is ANQGSEA. DNA of the CDR3: TGCAGCGTCTGGACAGGGTCGGATGGCTACACCTTC. This translates into CSVWTGSDGYTF.

The CDR3 protein is CASSSRDGYGYTF. CDR3 bases: TGTGCCAGTAGTAGCAGGGATGGCTATGGCTACACCTTC. The chain is built from TRBV19 and TRBJ1-2; maybe TRBD1 (5 bases). Trimming removed 4 bases from V and 4 bases from J, with 10 bases in between. The CDR3 contains 13 residues. CDR1 is LNHDA, CDR2 SQIVND, per germline (reference sequence).

This clone occurred a few times. This chain connects TRBV5-1 to TRBJ1-3; 7 nucleotides align to TRBD1. This CDR3 is built from 17 residues. Losses at the gene ends were 0 bases for V and 0 bases for J; bases not matched to a gene: 6. From germline, CDR1 is SGHRS and CDR2 YFSETQ. The CDR3 loop is CASSLAHRGVSGNTIYF. Written as DNA, the CDR3 is TGCGCCAGCAGCTTGGCCCACAGGGGAGTCTCTGGAAACACCATATATTTT.

This clone appeared a few times. The chain recombines TRBV5-1 with TRBJ1-1; possibly TRBD1 for D (5 bases). V was clipped by 1 base and J by 0 bases, with 7 bases between them. This CDR3 has 14 residues. Germline V lookup: CDR1 SGHRS, CDR2 YFSETQ. Here the CDR3 DNA reads TGCGCCAGCAGCTTGACAGGACTGAACACTGAAGCTTTCTTT. Its translation: CASSLTGLNTEAFF. Using reference TRBV5-1 and TRBJ1-1 for the parts outside the CDR3, the full variable domain is KAGVTQTPRYLIKTRGQQVTLSCSPISGHRSVSWYQQTPGQGLQFLFEYFSETQRNKGNFPGRFSGRQFSNSRSEMNVSTLELGDSALYLCASSLTGLNTEAFFGQGTRLTVV.

The V and J genes are TRBV7-9 and TRBJ2-3; D possibly corresponds to TRBD1 (7 bases). V was pared by 1 base and J by 2 bases, with 13 bases between. Germline lookup yields CDR1 SEHNR and CDR2 FQNEAQ (reference sequence). The CDR3 consists of 16 residues. The DNA for the CDR3 is TGTGCCAGCAGCTTAGGGAGGGACAGCCCCACAGATACGCAGTATTTT. As protein: CASSLGRDSPTDTQYF.